The next 26 T cell receptor beta chains were all read from a single sample in a study of T cell responses to AZD1222 COVID-19 vaccine. The method was immunoSEQ multiplex PCR; TCRdb's version includes in-frame clones alone and lacks a portion of them. The repertoire consists of over 100,000 clones, with roughly 89% occurring once and the leading ten covering approximately 12%. Source: peripheral blood, taken on day 0 of AZD1222 vaccination. These receptors came from an adult in good health.

This chain connects TRBV19 to TRBJ1-5; tentative D call: TRBD1 (5 bases). Germline loops: CDR1 LNHDA, CDR2 SQIVND (reference sequence). V was cut by 8 bases and J by 4 bases, with 12 bases left in between. CDR3 length: 13 amino acids. The DNA of the CDR3 is TGTGCCAGTTCGGACATGGTGAATCAGCCCCAGCATTTT. Amino acids: CASSDMVNQPQHF. The full variable domain, its missing parts supplied by reference TRBV19 and TRBJ1-5, is DGGITQSPKYLFRKEGQNVTLSCEQNLNHDAMYWYRQDPGQGLRLIYYSQIVNDFQKGDIAEGYSVSREKKESFPLTVTSAQKNPTAFYLCASSDMVNQPQHFGDGTRLSIL.

This clone was detected only once. The rearrangement uses TRBV24-1 and TRBJ2-2, with a possible D match to TRBD1 (6 bases). Germline V gives CDR1 KGHDR, CDR2 SFDVKD. CDR3 size: 17 residues. The V gene lost 4 bases and the J gene lost 0 bases, with 14 bases spanning the gap. The DNA of the CDR3 is TGTGCCACCAGTGACCAGGTTCCAGGGGCGAACACCGGGGAGCTGTTTTTT. Protein: CATSDQVPGANTGELFF.

As DNA, the CDR3 is TGTGCCAGCAGCTCAACGGGGACTGAAGCTTTCTTT. The encoded protein is CASSSTGTEAFF. V is TRBV5-4 and J is TRBJ1-1, with D unclear. From germline, CDR1 is SGHNT and CDR2 YYREEE (reference sequence). The CDR3 totals 12 residues. Trimming left V 3 bases short and J 5 bases short, with 8 bases between.

V gene TRBV7-2 combines with J gene TRBJ2-7; TRBD2 agrees at 9 bases. Per the germline V gene, CDR1 is SGHTA and CDR2 is FQGNSA. CDR3 length: 17 amino acids. After removal of 4 bases from V and 5 bases from J, the junction contained 15 bases not matched to a gene. Here the CDR3 reads CASSSGGLAGFVHEQYF. DNA of the CDR3: TGTGCCAGCAGCTCTGGGGGGCTAGCGGGATTTGTCCACGAGCAGTACTTC. Combining the CDR3 with reference TRBV7-2 and TRBJ2-7 gives the whole variable domain GAGVSQSPSNKVTEKGKDVELRCDPISGHTALYWYRQSLGQGLEFLIYFQGNSAPDKSGLPSDRFSAERTGGSVSTLTIQRTQQEDSAVYLCASSSGGLAGFVHEQYFGPGTRLTVT.

The genes are TRBV6-5 and TRBJ1-5, with D tentatively TRBD1 (6 bases). The CDR3 runs to 13 residues. Looked up from germline, CDR1 is MNHEY and CDR2 is SVGAGI. V lost 5 bases to trimming and J lost 7 bases, with 12 bases between them. CDR3 region: CASSRQTGQPQHF. The CDR3 DNA sequence: TGTGCCAGCAGTCGACAGACAGGCCAGCCCCAGCATTTT.

The V call is TRBV7-3, the J call TRBJ2-7; TRBD1 matches 7 bases. The V gene's germline CDR1 is SGHTA and CDR2 FQGTGA. The CDR3 extends over 13 amino acids. Trimming at V came to 6 bases and at J to 2 bases, leaving 4 bases not matched to a gene. For the CDR3, the DNA is TGTGCCAGCAGTCCGACAGGGACCTACGAGCAGTACTTC. Encoded protein: CASSPTGTYEQYF.

The rearrangement links TRBV11-2 to TRBJ2-3; 8 nucleotides agree with TRBD2. The trim removed 1 base at V and 6 bases at J, leaving 3 bases unmatched. Germline CDR1 and CDR2: SGHAT and FQNNGV. The CDR3 is made up of 14 amino acids. The CDR3 here is CASSLAGGFDTQYF. In DNA form, the CDR3 reads TGTGCCAGCAGCTTAGCGGGAGGGTTTGATACGCAGTATTTT.

In its sample, this clone was seen once. V gene TRBV15 combines with J gene TRBJ2-3, with 13 bases that match TRBD2. J was trimmed by 6 bases and V by 6 bases; bases with no gene match: 9. The V gene's germline CDR1 is LNHNV and CDR2 YYDKDF (reference sequence). CDR3 length equals 16 residues. CDR3 nucleotide sequence: TGTGCCACCAGTACCGGGACTAGCGGGGCGGGGGATACGCAGTATTTT. Its translation: CATSTGTSGAGDTQYF.

The chain combines TRBV12-3 or TRBV12-4 with TRBJ1-1; D may be TRBD1 (6 bases). V was clipped by 6 bases and J by 11 bases, with 19 bases between them. The CDR3 is made up of 13 amino acids. CDR3 bases: TGTGCCAGCAGGTACCGAGGTGGGGGGGCGGCTTTCTTT. Translation gives CASRYRGGGAAFF.

This chain connects TRBV24-1 to TRBJ2-3, with 10 bases lining up with TRBD2. Germline trimming cut 3 bases from V and 1 base from J; bases unmatched to any gene: 6. This CDR3 has 17 residues. The germline V gene encodes CDR1 KGHDR and CDR2 SFDVKD. The DNA for the CDR3 is TGTGCCACCAGTGATCCCTCGCTAGCGGGAGGCACAGATACGCAGTATTTT. Amino acids: CATSDPSLAGGTDTQYF.

This chain connects TRBV4-1 to TRBJ2-2; D may be TRBD1 (6 bases). Germline V gene sequence: CDR1 MGHRA, CDR2 YSYEKL. Trimming cost V 7 bases and J 5 bases, with 14 bases left between them. The CDR3 is 14 amino acids. The CDR3 nucleotides are TGCGCCAGCACCCAGGGACACTTGACCGGGGAGCTGTTTTTT. It translates to CASTQGHLTGELFF.

This chain uses TRBV29-1 with TRBJ1-5; D gene uncertain. The V end lost 6 bases, the J end lost 1 base, and 13 bases lay between the germline ends. CDR1 and CDR2 (germline): SQVTM, ANQGSEA. The CDR3 is 14 amino acids. CDR3 residues: CSVTYAGSNQPQHF. The CDR3 DNA is TGCAGCGTCACATACGCGGGCAGCAATCAGCCCCAGCATTTT.

The V and J genes are TRBV6-6 and TRBJ2-7; D might be TRBD1 (5 bases). V was trimmed by 9 bases and J by 6 bases, leaving 15 bases between them. The germline gives CDR1 MNHNY, CDR2 SVGAGI (reference sequence). The CDR3 spans 12 residues. The CDR3 nucleotides are TGTGCCAGTGAGGACACGTTCAGCGAGCAGTACTTC. It specifies CASEDTFSEQYF.

This chain uses TRBV24-1 with TRBJ2-7; D is unresolved. The CDR3 has 10 residues. Trimming cost V 9 bases and J 3 bases, with 5 bases left between them. Germline V lookup: CDR1 KGHDR, CDR2 SFDVKD. For the CDR3, the DNA is TGTGCCACCGGGCGCTACGAGCAGTACTTC. Translating it yields CATGRYEQYF.

The chain employs TRBV28 and TRBJ1-4; D is ambiguous. The germline gives CDR1 MDHEN, CDR2 SYDVKM. Trimming took off 3 bases at V and 8 bases at J, with 10 bases between the two ends. The CDR3 length is 13 residues. The CDR3 DNA is TGTGCCAGCAGTTTCTCAGACCGGGAAAAACTGTTTTTT. As protein: CASSFSDREKLFF. Variable domain in full (rest from reference TRBV28 and TRBJ1-4): DVKVTQSSRYLVKRTGEKVFLECVQDMDHENMFWYRQDPGLGLRLIYFSYDVKMKEKGDIPEGYSVSREKKERFSLILESASTNQTSMYLCASSFSDREKLFFGSGTQLSVL.

This clone was found many times. This chain uses TRBV4-2 with TRBJ2-2; a possible D gene is TRBD2 (6 bases). With 1 base removed from V and 1 base from J, the gap between germline ends came to 10 bases. CDR1 is LGHNA and CDR2 is YNFKEQ in the germline V gene. The length of the CDR3 is 16 residues. The CDR3 sequence: CASSQALGRNTGELFF. CDR3 DNA: TGTGCCAGCAGCCAAGCTCTCGGGAGGAACACCGGGGAGCTGTTTTTT.

The chain recombines TRBV14 with TRBJ2-1; 9 positions agree with TRBD2. The CDR3 length is 19 residues. Per the germline V gene, CDR1 is SGHDN and CDR2 is FVKESK. V lost 1 base, J lost 0 bases, and 10 bases stayed unmatched. CDR3 region: CASSQVRGGAGSSYNEQFF. CDR3 bases: TGTGCCAGCAGCCAAGTGCGGGGGGGAGCGGGAAGCTCCTACAATGAGCAGTTCTTC.

The V gene is TRBV6-5, the J gene TRBJ2-4; 10 nucleotides agree with TRBD1. Per germline, CDR1 MNHEY and CDR2 SVGAGI. The CDR3 is 15 amino acids. V lost 8 bases, J lost 1 base, and 5 bases stayed unmatched. CDR3 DNA: TGTGCCAGCCTCGAGGACAGGGGGGCCAAAAACATTCAGTACTTC. The encoded protein is CASLEDRGAKNIQYF.

The J gene is TRBJ2-7, the V gene TRBV5-1, with TRBD2 identical over 11 bases. From germline, CDR1 is SGHRS and CDR2 YFSETQ. The CDR3 consists of 14 residues. Trimming cost V 7 bases and J 4 bases; bases outside gene matches: 7. CDR3 DNA sequence: TGCGCCAGCCGGCGTAGCGGGAGGGGATACGAGCAGTACTTC. Translation gives CASRRSGRGYEQYF.

This clone was seen only once. The rearrangement links TRBV28 to TRBJ1-5, with 9 bases identical to TRBD1. V shed 2 bases, J shed 6 bases, and the junction held 5 bases outside the gene matches. In germline, CDR1 is MDHEN, CDR2 SYDVKM. The CDR3 length is 15 residues. The CDR3 here is CASSLQGQGSQPQHF. The CDR3 DNA reads TGTGCCAGCAGTTTACAGGGACAGGGAAGTCAGCCCCAGCATTTT. Looking up the rest from reference TRBV28 and TRBJ1-5 gives the full variable domain: DVKVTQSSRYLVKRTGEKVFLECVQDMDHENMFWYRQDPGLGLRLIYFSYDVKMKEKGDIPEGYSVSREKKERFSLILESASTNQTSMYLCASSLQGQGSQPQHFGDGTRLSIL.

The V call is TRBV6-5, the J call TRBJ1-2; no reliable D call. CDR1 MNHEY and CDR2 SVGAGI come from the germline V gene. The ends were cut back, 7 bases at V and 2 bases at J, with 8 bases in the middle. The CDR3 has 12 amino acids. The CDR3 nucleotides read TGTGCCAGCAAACGGGAGAACTATGGCTACACCTTC. It encodes CASKRENYGYTF.

The gene calls are TRBV6-5 and TRBJ1-6; 7 bases align to TRBD1. The CDR3 is made up of 16 amino acids. The germline CDR1 and CDR2 sequences are MNHEY and SVGAGI. J lost 6 bases, V lost 4 bases, and 9 bases had no gene match. CDR3 nucleotide sequence: TGTGCCAGCAGTTCCCGCCCACAGGGGCCTAATTCACCCCTCCACTTT. It specifies CASSSRPQGPNSPLHF.

Only a few counts were recorded for this clone. The chain carries TRBV29-1 and TRBJ2-5, with D uncertain. Germline values: CDR1 SQVTM, CDR2 ANQGSEA. V shed 3 bases and J shed 5 bases, with 16 bases lying between them. The CDR3 is made up of 14 amino acids. The CDR3 is CSVDRAQVRETQYF. The CDR3 DNA sequence: TGCAGCGTTGATCGGGCGCAGGTTCGGGAGACCCAGTACTTC.

This chain joins TRBV6-2 or TRBV6-3 and TRBJ2-5; no clear D gene. The CDR3 has 11 amino acids. With 3 bases removed from V and 7 bases from J, the gap between germline ends came to 6 bases. Germline CDR1 MNHEY, CDR2 SVGEGT. The DNA for the CDR3 is TGTGCCAGCAGTTATCCGGGGACCCAGTACTTC. It yields the protein CASSYPGTQYF.

The gene calls are TRBV4-1 and TRBJ2-1, with a tentative D call TRBD2 (5 bases). With 4 bases removed from V and 0 bases from J, the gap between germline ends came to 10 bases. CDR3 length: 15 residues. CDR1 is MGHRA, CDR2 YSYEKL, per germline. CDR3 region: CASSPTRASYNEQFF. The CDR3 nucleotides read TGCGCCAGCAGCCCAACTAGGGCCTCCTACAATGAGCAGTTCTTC.

The chain combines TRBV7-9 with TRBJ2-3; 8 bases match TRBD2. J lost 2 bases, V lost 6 bases, and 4 bases had no gene match. CDR1 SEHNR and CDR2 FQNEAQ come from the germline V gene (reference sequence). This CDR3 has 14 amino acids. The CDR3 bases are TGTGCCAGCAGAACTAGCGGAACCACAGATACGCAGTATTTT. Encoded protein: CASRTSGTTDTQYF.